This passage covers 28 T cell receptor beta chains from one sample sequenced in a study of Graves' ophthalmopathy and Graves' hyperthyroidism. The authors amplified TCR beta CDR3 regions, and they did so from RNA transcripts for repertoire sequencing. Scientists carried out first-round RT-PCR using HTBI primers and then a second-round multiplex PCR. One entry per CDR3 protein results from TCRdb running MiXCR on the multiplex PCR reads. The repertoire holds 400,000 or so distinct CDR3 sequences, with roughly 15% as singletons. The sample taken for sequencing was peripheral blood. The source is a woman aged 18 to 35 with stable Graves' hyperthyroidism.

In its sample, this clonotype was seen a few times. A much more abundant neighbour one base away suggests this may be a read error. This rearrangement joins TRBV29-1 to TRBJ1-2, with no clear D. CDR3 length: 15 residues. CDR1 and CDR2 (germline): SQVTM, ANQGSEA. Trimming took 0 bases from V and 4 from J, leaving 15 bases between them. CDR3 coding DNA: TGCAGCGTTGAAGATCGAACATCTCGGTTCTATGGCTACACCTTC. Translating it yields CSVEDRTSRFYGYTF. Combining the CDR3 with reference TRBV29-1 and TRBJ1-2 gives the whole variable domain SAVISQKPSRDICQRGTSLTIQCQVDSQVTMMFWYRQQPGQSLTLIATANQGSEATYESGFVIDKFPISRPNLTFSTLTVSNMSPEDSSIYLCSVEDRTSRFYGYTFGSGTRLTVV.

Many counts were recorded for this clonotype. This chain uses TRBV19 with TRBJ1-1; 11 bases are a match to TRBD1. The V segment lost 3 bases and the J segment 4 bases; nucleotides outside the gene matches: 7. Per germline, CDR1 LNHDA and CDR2 SQIVND (reference sequence). CDR3 length equals 16 residues. The CDR3 DNA reads TGTGCCAGTAGTATCCCAGGACAGGGGGCTTTCACTGAAGCTTTCTTT. Its protein product is CASSIPGQGAFTEAFF.

The table lists this clonotype with many counts. V usage is TRBV20-1 and J usage is TRBJ1-1; D perhaps matches TRBD1 (6 bases). Germline lookup yields CDR1 DFQATT and CDR2 SNEGSKA (reference sequence). V was cut by 1 base and J by 2 bases, with 11 bases left in between. The CDR3 is 14 residues long. CDR3 sequence reads: CSARGWTVNTEAFF. The CDR3 nucleotides are TGCAGTGCTAGAGGTTGGACAGTTAACACTGAAGCTTTCTTT.

This clonotype was found many times. The V gene is TRBV6-1, the J gene TRBJ2-7; 8 bases map to TRBD2. After removal of 7 bases from V and 2 bases from J, the junction contained 4 bases not matched to a gene. Germline V lookup: CDR1 MNHNS, CDR2 SASEGT. The CDR3 length is 13 residues. The CDR3 is CASTGGSTYEQYF. The CDR3 coding sequence is TGTGCCAGCACGGGAGGGTCTACCTACGAGCAGTACTTC.

In this sample, this clonotype turned up many times. This rearrangement joins TRBV6-4 to TRBJ2-2, with 10 bases aligning to TRBD2. V gave up 10 bases and J gave up 0 bases; unmatched junction bases: 11. The CDR3 is 17 residues long. CDR1 and CDR2 (germline): MRHNA, SNTAGT. The CDR3 reads CATRSPSGGSNTGELFF. The DNA of the CDR3 is TGTGCCACCAGAAGTCCTAGCGGGGGATCGAACACCGGGGAGCTGTTTTTT.

This clonotype was detected many times. The chain carries TRBV5-1 and TRBJ1-2; 9 bases are shared with TRBD1. There are 14 residues in the CDR3. CDR1 and CDR2 from the germline V gene are SGHRS and YFSETQ. V was clipped by 4 bases and J by 8 bases; unmatched bases: 9. The CDR3 region is CASSGGQGSNGYTF. CDR3 in DNA: TGCGCCAGCAGCGGGGGACAGGGTTCGAACGGCTACACCTTC.

The sample holds many counts of this clonotype. The chain links TRBV19 to TRBJ1-5, with D perhaps matching TRBD1 (5 bases). Trimming left V 3 bases short and J 2 bases short, with 17 bases between. The germline V gene encodes CDR1 LNHDA and CDR2 SQIVND (reference sequence). The CDR3 is 17 residues long. Here the CDR3 DNA reads TGTGCCAGTAGTATCGGTCAGGGTACAAGAGGCAATCAGCCCCAGCATTTT. This codes for CASSIGQGTRGNQPQHF.

This clonotype was seen repeatedly, ten times or more. A read error may explain this, as a much larger clone is one base away. V is TRBV24-1 and J is TRBJ2-5; 7 bases are a match to TRBD2. The CDR3 spans 19 residues. The V gene's germline CDR1 is KGHDR and CDR2 SFDVKD. Trimming took 1 base from V and 2 from J; bases not matched to a gene: 15. The CDR3 is CATSDLRTNGGLIQETQYF. The CDR3 DNA reads TGTGCCACCAGTGATTTAAGGACTAACGGGGGACTAATACAAGAGACCCAGTACTTC.

In its sample, this clonotype was seen many times. This rearrangement joins TRBV4-1 to TRBJ1-2; 8 bases line up with TRBD1. The germline V gene encodes CDR1 MGHRA and CDR2 YSYEKL. The CDR3 covers 14 residues. V gave up 0 bases and J gave up 4 bases; unmatched junction bases: 1. CDR3 sequence (DNA): TGCGCCAGCAGCCAAGACGACAGGGGCTATGGCTACACCTTC. Translation: CASSQDDRGYGYTF.

There are many counts of this clonotype. The gene calls are TRBV24-1 and TRBJ2-5; D is undetermined. In germline, CDR1 is KGHDR, CDR2 SFDVKD. This CDR3 has 14 residues. The ends were cut back, 4 bases at V and 3 bases at J, with 11 bases in the middle. As DNA, the CDR3 is TGTGCCACCAGTGAGGCCGGGCCGAAAGAGACCCAGTACTTC. It codes for CATSEAGPKETQYF.

Ten or more counts support this clonotype. The chain recombines TRBV7-2 with TRBJ2-5; tentatively, D is TRBD2 (5 bases). The V end lost 1 base, the J end lost 2 bases, and 8 bases lay between the germline ends. Germline V lookup: CDR1 SGHTA, CDR2 FQGNSA. This CDR3 has 14 residues. In DNA, the CDR3 is TGTGCCAGCAGCTTAGGTCTAGCTCAAGAGACCCAGTACTTC. It encodes CASSLGLAQETQYF.

This clonotype was counted ten times or more. The rearrangement joins TRBV2 to TRBJ2-7; D is tentatively TRBD1 or TRBD2 (5 bases each). Trimming pared 7 bases from V and 7 bases from J, leaving 17 bases between. The germline CDR1 and CDR2 sequences are SNHLY and FYNNEI. The CDR3 runs 13 residues. Here the CDR3 reads CASNPRGLGEQYF. Here the CDR3 DNA reads TGTGCCAGCAACCCCCGGGGCCTGGGAGAGCAGTACTTC.

This clonotype showed up many times. J is TRBJ1-6 and V is TRBV14; D is uncertain. Germline CDR1 SGHDN, CDR2 FVKESK. V gave up 4 bases and J gave up 9 bases, with 1 base separating them. This CDR3 is 10 amino acids long. CDR3 nucleotide sequence: TGTGCCAGCAGCCCTTCACCCCTCCACTTT. Residues: CASSPSPLHF.

This clonotype was seen repeatedly, ten times or more. The genes are TRBV6-1 and TRBJ1-1; maybe TRBD1 (5 bases). The germline V gene encodes CDR1 MNHNS and CDR2 SASEGT. This CDR3 comprises 12 residues. Trimming cost V 1 base and J 8 bases, with 8 bases left between them. The CDR3 sequence is CASSEGGREAFF. CDR3 sequence (DNA): TGTGCCAGCAGTGAAGGGGGCAGAGAAGCTTTCTTT.

This clonotype was seen repeatedly, ten times or more. The chain links TRBV29-1 to TRBJ2-5, with D possibly called TRBD1 or TRBD2 (5 bases each). Trimming cost V 4 bases and J 5 bases, with 17 bases left between them. Germline CDR1 and CDR2: SQVTM and ANQGSEA. This CDR3 comprises 14 residues. This CDR3 reads CSVGGEGPRETQYF. Written as DNA, the CDR3 is TGCAGCGTTGGGGGTGAGGGACCTCGGGAGACCCAGTACTTC.

This clonotype has at least ten counts. The chain recombines TRBV7-2 with TRBJ2-5, with D perhaps matching TRBD2 (6 bases). Germline CDR1 and CDR2: SGHTA and FQGNSA. V lost 1 base, J lost 5 bases, and 14 bases lay in between. The length of the CDR3 is 15 residues. As DNA, the CDR3 is TGTGCCAGCAGCTTAGGGGGCGGGAACGGGGAGACCCAGTACTTC. Amino acid sequence: CASSLGGGNGETQYF.

Concerning this clonotype itself: Its ends do not fully match the called genes, so a read error is possible. This chain links TRBV7-9 with TRBJ2-4, with D uncertain. The CDR3 has 13 amino acids. Germline V gives CDR1 SEHNR, CDR2 FQNEAQ (reference sequence). The CDR3 nucleotides are TGTGCCAGCAGCCCGGTCAATCGGAACATTAAGTACTTC. Translated: CASSPVNRNIKYF.

Turning to this clonotype: A much larger clonotype is one base distant, so this may be a read error. The chain uses TRBV15 and TRBJ1-1; D gene uncertain. This CDR3 spans 15 amino acids. Germline CDR1 reads LNHNV; CDR2 reads YYDKDF (reference sequence). The CDR3 nucleotides read TGTGCCACCATCAGAGATCGGGGTCTTGGGGCTGAAGCTTTCTTT. It encodes CATIRDRGLGAEAFF. Combining the CDR3 with reference TRBV15 and TRBJ1-1 gives the whole variable domain DAMVIQNPRYQVTQFGKPVTLSCSQTLNHNVMYWYQQKSSQAPKLLFHYYDKDFNNEADTPDNFQSRRPNTSFCFLDIRSPGLGDTAMYLCATIRDRGLGAEAFFGQGTRLTVV.

This clonotype has at least ten counts. The chain carries TRBV20-1 and TRBJ2-5, with D uncertain. Germline lookup yields CDR1 DFQATT and CDR2 SNEGSKA (reference sequence). V lost 1 base, J lost 4 bases, and 13 bases lay in between. This CDR3 has 14 amino acids. The CDR3 is CSARGVTPGETQYF. The CDR3 DNA reads as TGCAGTGCTAGAGGGGTGACCCCTGGAGAGACCCAGTACTTC.

This clonotype turned up a few times. The DNA for the CDR3 is TGCAGTGCTAGGGTCGATACTTCCGGAATGAGGGGGCGGAACACCGGGGAGCTGTTTTTT. It encodes CSARVDTSGMRGRNTGELFF. V usage is TRBV20-1 and J usage is TRBJ2-2; 7 positions match TRBD1. Germline V lookup: CDR1 DFQATT, CDR2 SNEGSKA (reference sequence). Trimming at V came to 3 bases and at J to 1 base, leaving 20 bases not matched to a gene. The CDR3 covers 20 residues.

This clonotype was recorded many times. The CDR3 loop reads CASSYGGAKNIQYF. The CDR3 region has the DNA TGTGCCAGCAGTTACGGGGGAGCCAAAAACATTCAGTACTTC. The chain joins TRBV12-3 or TRBV12-4 to TRBJ2-4; the D gene is possibly TRBD2 (6 bases). This CDR3 has 14 residues. The ends were cut back, 4 bases at V and 0 bases at J, with 7 bases in the middle.

The chain couples TRBV7-8 to TRBJ1-1; no clear D gene. CDR1 and CDR2 from the germline V gene are SGHVS and FQNEAQ. The V and J ends lost 4 bases and 1 base respectively, with 16 bases between them. The CDR3 sequence is 16 residues long. CDR3 bases: TGTGCCAGCAGCTCCCTATGGGGTGCTGCGAACACTGAAGCTTTCTTT. Translation: CASSSLWGAANTEAFF.

This clonotype was seen many times. The chain couples TRBV11-2 to TRBJ2-7; 10 bases map to TRBD1. Losses at the gene ends were 2 bases for V and 3 bases for J; bases not matched to a gene: 4. From germline, CDR1 is SGHAT and CDR2 FQNNGV. The CDR3 is made up of 15 amino acids. DNA of the CDR3: TGTGCCAGCAGCTTACGGGACAGGGGTAACTACGAGCAGTACTTC. Protein product: CASSLRDRGNYEQYF.

The table lists this clonotype with many counts. The chain carries TRBV9 and TRBJ1-2; tentatively, D is TRBD1 (5 bases). The V gene lost 7 bases and the J gene lost 5 bases, with 12 bases spanning the gap. This CDR3 spans 12 amino acids. The V gene's germline CDR1 is SGDLS and CDR2 YYNGEE. For the CDR3, the DNA is TGTGCCAGCGAGGGACTGGGATATGGCTACACCTTC. Residues: CASEGLGYGYTF.

This clonotype was recorded many times. V and J are TRBV12-3 or TRBV12-4 and TRBJ1-5, with TRBD1 identical over 9 bases. Trimming took 6 bases from V and 6 from J; bases not matched to a gene: 3. This CDR3 is 13 amino acids long. The CDR3: CASRDRGIQPQHF. CDR3 sequence (DNA): TGTGCCAGCAGGGACAGGGGAATTCAGCCCCAGCATTTT.

Many counts were recorded for this clonotype. The rearrangement joins TRBV4-2 to TRBJ2-5; D possibly corresponds to TRBD2 (6 bases). Germline-derived CDR1 and CDR2 are LGHNA and YNFKEQ. Deletions cut 0 bases from V and 1 base from J, with 12 bases between. There are 16 residues in the CDR3. The CDR3 is CASSQDKLAFQETQYF. DNA for the CDR3: TGTGCCAGCAGCCAAGACAAACTAGCCTTCCAAGAGACCCAGTACTTC.

This clonotype was picked up many times. The chain combines TRBV5-1 with TRBJ2-7; maybe TRBD1 (6 bases). The CDR3 totals 14 residues. The germline V and J ends were trimmed by 3 bases and 6 bases, with 16 bases remaining between them. Looked up from germline, CDR1 is SGHRS and CDR2 is YFSETQ. This CDR3 is CASSSNRVNGEQYF. The CDR3 region has the DNA TGCGCCAGCAGCTCCAACAGGGTTAACGGCGAGCAGTACTTC.

The sample holds many counts of this clonotype. The V call is TRBV20-1, the J call TRBJ2-7; TRBD1 agrees at 9 bases. Germline CDR1 DFQATT, CDR2 SNEGSKA (reference sequence). The CDR3 totals 14 residues. Unmatched junction bases numbered 3, after V lost 0 bases and J lost 3 bases. This CDR3 is CSARDGTGNYEQYF. CDR3 nucleotides: TGCAGTGCTAGAGATGGGACAGGGAACTACGAGCAGTACTTC.